The T cell receptor (beta chain) described here comes from a study of T cells in Graves' hyperthyroidism and ophthalmopathy. The investigators amplified TCR beta CDR3 regions from RNA transcripts. First-round RT-PCR of the TCR CDR3 relied on the HTBI primer set. Each CDR3 protein is one row after TCRdb ran MiXCR on the multiplex PCR reads. The table lists approximately 870,000 distinct CDR3 sequences, roughly 40% of them singletons. This clonotype has just a few counts. The germline gene is not matched at one end of the junction; a read error may be the cause. The sequenced material came from blood. This clonotype was obtained from a man in his late teens or twenties with Graves' hyperthyroidism.

CDR3 DNA: TGTGCCAGCAGTGAGCCCACCCGTACAGGGGAAGAGACCCAGTACTTC. This translates into CASSEPTRTGEETQYF. The chain carries TRBV10-2 and TRBJ2-5; 7 bases align to TRBD1. CDR1 and CDR2 (germline): WSHSY, SAAADI. This CDR3 has 16 residues.